This T cell receptor beta chain was obtained from a study of lymphopenia after photon versus proton radiotherapy. Overall study findings and caveats: Proton therapy kept repertoires fairly stable, unlike photons, which gained effector/memory cells. Post-nadir TCR diversity decline inversely tracked overall survival among those who died. Post-nadir diversity loss with photons came from oligoclonal expansion, particularly CD8+ Temra cells.

TCRdb keeps only in-frame clones here, not all; method: immunoSEQ multiplex PCR. The sample has about 20,000 clones; under 95% are singletons. As for this clone: The antigen remains undetermined.

This clonotype was sampled from a woman in her forties with cholangiocarcinoma. Specimen: peripheral blood, collected from a patient treated with photon-based radiotherapy.

As DNA, the CDR3 is TGCGCCAGCAGCCTAGGGACGATGAGGTACAATGAGCAGTTCTTC. Its protein product is CASSLGTMRYNEQFF. The V gene is TRBV5-1, the J gene TRBJ2-1, with D perhaps given as TRBD1 or TRBD2 (5 bases each). The CDR3 is 15 amino acids. CDR1 and CDR2 (germline): SGHRS, YFSETQ. Trimming took off 4 bases at V and 4 bases at J, with 15 bases between the two ends. The full variable domain, in which reference TRBV5-1 and TRBJ2-1 provide the parts outside the CDR3, is KAGVTQTPRYLIKTRGQQVTLSCSPISGHRSVSWYQQTPGQGLQFLFEYFSETQRNKGNFPGRFSGRQFSNSRSEMNVSTLELGDSALYLCASSLGTMRYNEQFFGPGTRLTVL.